This T cell receptor beta chain emerged from a study of cytomegalovirus exposure and HLA in healthy donors. J gave up 5 bases and V 0 bases, and 8 bases lay outside the gene matches. Germline-derived CDR1 and CDR2 are MNHEY and SVGAGI. CDR3 size: 16 residues. Use of 60 Vbeta and 13 Jbeta primers characterized the PCR. Assay used: immunoSEQ multiplex PCR; TCRdb lists only in-frame clones, some missing. The repertoire has approximately 80,000 clones, more than 70% of them found once; the top ten carry more than 3.5%. The study, taken as a whole, reports: In a later analysis, parvovirus B19, influenza, CMV and Epstein-Barr virus appeared linked to several top co-occurrence clusters.

Concerning this clone itself: Antigen unknown.

This clonotype was sampled from a man in his fifties or sixties in good health and CMV-seronegative. The specimen was PBMCs. The chain uses TRBV6-5 and TRBJ2-7; 9 bases are shared with TRBD1. The CDR3 region is CASSYSPGQGLDEQYF. The CDR3 DNA reads as TGTGCCAGCAGTTACTCCCCGGGACAGGGTCTCGACGAGCAGTACTTC.